The rows below give T cell receptor beta chains drawn from one sample of a study of T-cell memory formation after mild COVID-19. TCRdb re-derived calls from the 5' RACE reads in MiXCR, one entry per CDR3 protein. The sample records about 390,000 distinct CDR3 sequences, approximately 15% being singletons. The sequenced material came from PBMCs or a T cell subset sorted from them (not recorded which). The receptors stem from a man aged 18 to 29 who had mild COVID-19 (a few samples of this study predate the infection). Cell type and time point are not known. CDR3s include the opening cysteine and the closing phenylalanine or tryptophan. D genes are given only for firm matches. Only some rows state a clone size, as once, few, many or a class for expanded clones.

J gene,D gene,CDR3 length,V gene,clone size,CDR3 DNA,CDR3 protein
TRBJ1-5,TRBD1,18,TRBV4-1,NA,TGCGCCAGCAGCCAAGCCCCGTTTCAGGGGGGATTAGGCCAGCCCCAGCATTTT,CASSQAPFQGGLGQPQHF
TRBJ2-5,TRBD2,17,TRBV7-2,NA,TGTGCCAGCAGCCCCCCTCTTGGGGGGGGAAGGCAAGAGACCCAGTACTTC,CASSPPLGGGRQETQYF
TRBJ2-1,TRBD2,18,TRBV6-5,few,TGTGCCAGCAGCCCGGCTCTGGGGGTGAAGCGGGGTAAAGGTGAGCAGTTCTTC,CASSPALGVKRGKGEQFF
TRBJ2-3,NA,14,TRBV5-1,many,TGCGCCAGCAGCTTGGGGGAGGGCACAGATACGCAGTATTTT,CASSLGEGTDTQYF
TRBJ2-2,NA,13,TRBV5-1,NA,TGCGCCAGCACCCCTCGACCGGACGGGGAGCTGTTTTTT,CASTPRPDGELFF
TRBJ2-3,TRBD2,14,TRBV29-1,NA,TGCAGCGTTGAGGTAGCGGGAAAGGGAGATACGCAGTATTTT,CSVEVAGKGDTQYF
TRBJ2-7,NA,14,TRBV20-1,NA,TGCAGTGCTAGAGAGGCTCGACTCTCCTACGAGCAGTACTTC,CSAREARLSYEQYF
TRBJ1-1,TRBD1,16,TRBV18,few,TGTGCCAGCTCACCGGGGAAGGGACAGGGAAGCACTGAAGCTTTCTTT,CASSPGKGQGSTEAFF
TRBJ2-1,TRBD2,16,TRBV11-2,NA,TGTGCCAGCAGCTCCCTCCGCGGGGGGGCGAGAAATGAGAAGTTCTTC,CASSSLRGGARNEKFF
TRBJ1-6,TRBD1,17,TRBV5-1,few,TGCGCCAGCAGCTGGGGACAGGGTGGCTCCTATAATTCACCCCTCCACTTT,CASSWGQGGSYNSPLHF
TRBJ1-6,NA,14,TRBV7-2,NA,TGTGCCAGCAGCTTCCGGGGGCGGGATTCACCCCTCCACTTT,CASSFRGRDSPLHF
TRBJ1-5,NA,15,TRBV7-2,few,TGTGCCAGCAGCCCAAACAGCGGGGGCAATCAGCCCCAGCATTTT,CASSPNSGGNQPQHF
TRBJ2-2,TRBD1,16,TRBV29-1,NA,TGCAGCGCGGAAAGTCAGGGGGCACCGAACACCGGGGAGCTGTTTTTT,CSAESQGAPNTGELFF
TRBJ2-2,NA,15,TRBV9,NA,TGTGCCAGCAGCGTAGTGGGCAGGGCGTACGGGGAGCTGTTTTTT,CASSVVGRAYGELFF
TRBJ2-2,TRBD2,15,TRBV6-2/TRBV6-3,NA,TGTGCCAGCAGTTCGGGACTAGCGGGCGCCGGGGAGCTGTTTTTT,CASSSGLAGAGELFF
TRBJ2-2,NA,13,TRBV6-2/TRBV6-3,once,TGTGCCAGCAGTTTTTCCCGGACCGGGGAGCTGTTTTTT,CASSFSRTGELFF
TRBJ2-3,NA,14,TRBV7-2,many,TGTGCCAGCAGCCTCCTAGGGGACACAGATACGCAGTATTTT,CASSLLGDTDTQYF
TRBJ2-3,NA,13,TRBV7-2,NA,TGTGCCAGCAGCGCTAGTGCGGCAGATACGCAGTATTTT,CASSASAADTQYF
TRBJ1-2,NA,13,TRBV5-1,NA,TGCGCCAGCAGCGGGGGGACCAGCTATGGCTACACCTTC,CASSGGTSYGYTF
TRBJ2-7,TRBD2,11,TRBV20-1,NA,TGCAGTGCTCGCTGGGAGGGCGAGCAGTACTTC,CSARWEGEQYF
TRBJ1-2,TRBD1,17,TRBV27,NA,TGTGCCAGCAGTTTATCCCCCCGAGGGACAGTTAACTATGGCTACACCTTC,CASSLSPRGTVNYGYTF
TRBJ2-5,NA,15,TRBV6-6,NA,TGTGCCAGCAGTGGGGTTGGATCTACCATAGAGACCCAGTACTTC,CASSGVGSTIETQYF
TRBJ2-2,TRBD2,17,TRBV5-1,NA,TGCGCCACTCCAAAGTCCGGGACTAGCGGGGGTACCGGGGAGCTGTTTTTT,CATPKSGTSGGTGELFF
TRBJ2-5,NA,15,TRBV6-5,few,TGTGCCAGCAGTTACTCGAATCTCCTCCAAGAGACCCAGTACTTC,CASSYSNLLQETQYF
TRBJ2-1,TRBD2,22,TRBV7-2,many,TGTGCCAGCAGCTCCAGACAGGCAAGTCTAGCGGGTTCACGGGCCTCCTACAATGAGCAGTTCTTC,CASSSRQASLAGSRASYNEQFF
TRBJ2-1,TRBD1,15,TRBV7-7,many,TGTGCTAGCAGCTCGGGACAGGGGCTCCTCAATGAGCAGTTCTTC,CASSSGQGLLNEQFF
TRBJ1-5,NA,12,TRBV6-2/TRBV6-3,many,TGTGCCAGCAGCCTCTTCGGTCGGCCCCAGCATTTT,CASSLFGRPQHF
TRBJ1-4,NA,12,TRBV29-1,many,TGCAGCGTTGGGGGAGCTAATGAAAAACTGTTTTTT,CSVGGANEKLFF
TRBJ1-5,TRBD1,14,TRBV18,NA,TGTGCCAGCTCACCACAGGGGGCAGCTCAGCCCCAGCATTTT,CASSPQGAAQPQHF
TRBJ2-7,TRBD1,14,TRBV4-1,NA,TGCGCCAGCAGCACCGGGACAGGGTACGACGAGCAGTACTTC,CASSTGTGYDEQYF
TRBJ1-4,NA,13,TRBV12-3/TRBV12-4,few,TGTGCCAGCGTCGGGGGGCCGGGTGAAAAACTGTTTTTT,CASVGGPGEKLFF
TRBJ2-3,TRBD1,13,TRBV29-1,few,TGCAGCGTTATGACAGGGGATTGGGATACGCAGTATTTT,CSVMTGDWDTQYF
TRBJ2-3,NA,15,TRBV7-9,few,TGTGCCAGCAGCTCTACAGCAACTAGCACAGATACGCAGTATTTT,CASSSTATSTDTQYF
TRBJ1-1,NA,13,TRBV28,few,TGTGCCAGCACCCAAGGGGTGACCACTGAAGCTTTCTTT,CASTQGVTTEAFF
TRBJ2-1,TRBD2,16,TRBV4-1,many,TGCGCCAGCAGCCAAGATGGAACTAGCGGGGGGGAGGAGCAGTTCTTC,CASSQDGTSGGEEQFF
TRBJ2-2,NA,14,TRBV6-2/TRBV6-3,few,TGTGCCAGCAGTTACGAGGGATCCACCGGGGAGCTGTTTTTT,CASSYEGSTGELFF
TRBJ1-2,NA,14,TRBV29-1,NA,TGCAGCGTTGGTATGGACAGCCCTTATCTGGGCTACACCTTC,CSVGMDSPYLGYTF
TRBJ1-2,NA,18,TRBV6-1,few,TGTGCCAGCAGTGACGGGATAGGGGGTGGCACCAGGATCTATGGCTACACCTTC,CASSDGIGGGTRIYGYTF
TRBJ2-7,NA,14,TRBV30,few,TGTGCCTGGAGTGTAAGCGGTTTAAGGTACGAGCAGTACTTC,CAWSVSGLRYEQYF
TRBJ2-7,NA,11,TRBV6-6,few,TGTGCCAGCGAGGGTTCGTACGAGCAGTACTTC,CASEGSYEQYF
TRBJ2-2,TRBD1,15,TRBV4-1,NA,TGCGCCAGCAATCCCAGGGACAGGGGCCCCGGGGAGCTGTTTTTT,CASNPRDRGPGELFF
TRBJ2-1,NA,15,TRBV20-1,NA,TGCAGTGCTCCTTCGAGGGAAAGCTCCTACAATGAGCAGTTCTTC,CSAPSRESSYNEQFF
TRBJ2-1,TRBD2,12,TRBV7-2,NA,TGTGCCAGCAGCCCGGGGGGTTATGAGCAGTTCTTC,CASSPGGYEQFF
TRBJ1-3,NA,16,TRBV15,NA,TGTGCCACCAGCAGAGAACCCCCGAGGACCGGAAACACCATATATTTT,CATSREPPRTGNTIYF
TRBJ2-4,NA,14,TRBV5-1,few,TGCGCCAGCAGCTTGTCGTGGTTTGGAGACATTCAGTACTTC,CASSLSWFGDIQYF